This TCR beta chain was retrieved from a study of vaccination and CD4 T cells after COVID-19 (dated by TCRdb to 2022 to 2024). The study in broad terms: Every convalescent patient had a positive nasal swab PCR test for SARS-CoV-2, with mild disease in 9 or 10 patients and severe disease in one. Six males and four females were included in the convalescent cohort, with two Hispanic individuals, seven Caucasians, two Asians and one multiracial person represented. Participants got two doses of the Pfizer-BioNTech BNT162b2 vaccine (n=8) or two doses of the Moderna mRNA-1273 vaccine (n=2). Post-COVID blood samples from convalescent patients were collected a median of roughly 100 days after diagnosis, with a range of 35 to 161 days. Post-vaccine blood samples were obtained a median of approximately 74 days after the second vaccine dose, with a range of roughly 12 to 250 days. A few convalescent patients were sampled both early after vaccination (day 14) and late after vaccination (days 161 to 241). For stimulating the cultures, overlapping spike peptide pools were used, derived from SARS-CoV-2 as well as from the common cold coronaviruses HCoV-NL63, HCoV-OC43 and HCoV-229E. Control cultures received a CEFX viral epitope pool as the positive control, an HIV-1 Nef peptide pool as the negative control, or no peptide. In approximately eleven COVID-19 convalescent patients and 4 infection-naive healthy vaccine recipients, the spike-specific CD4+ TCR repertoire before mRNA vaccination was compared with the repertoire after mRNA vaccination. What the research found in general, with its limitations: Relatively few convalescent patients were included in the study, and early timepoints after natural infection were not analyzed. The median number of SARS-CoV-2-reactive clonotypes rose from approximately 20 after infection to 38 after vaccination, but the change was not significant. Of the vaccine-specific clones in convalescent patients, 304 of 307, or nearly all, reacted only to SARS-CoV-2 spike and did not cross-react with common cold coronaviruses. In convalescent patients, a median roughly 87% of post-vaccine SARS-CoV-2-reactive clones were detected only after vaccination, and vaccine-specific priming was suggested by this finding.

About this clonotype: Its antigen is not yet known. The record has no base qualities; no much larger clone is one base away.

The CDR3 goes from the cysteine to the phenylalanine over 14 residues. Just the 42-base CDR3 DNA is kept, in frame starting at base 1. The germline V gene specifies MNHNS as CDR1 and SASEGT as CDR2. V is shortened by 6 bases, J by 1 base, and the region joining them spans 11 bases. The sample's time point label, decoded: late sampling 161 to 241 days after vaccination in three convalescent patients. Sample treatment or condition, as interpreted from the label and publication: 10-day PBMC culture with coronavirus spike peptide pools or control peptides (ViraFEST assay). To expand antigen-specific T cells with peptide pools and then pick out the expanded clonotypes through TCR sequencing, the study relied on the ViraFEST assay. The positive SARS-CoV-2 PCR tests of the convalescent patients were dated from March to December 2020, before the Alpha, Beta and Delta variants emerged in the United States. Fewer than 2.5 million PBMCs per well were cultured in IMDM with roughly 5% human AB serum and 8.5 to 10 IU/ml IL-2, plus 10 ug/ml peptide pools. Half of the culture medium was replaced with fresh IL-2-containing medium on days 3 and 7. CD4+ T cells were isolated after roughly 10 days of culture through negative selection using the EasySep CD4+ T cell isolation kit. Ficoll-Paque Plus gradient centrifugation was used to isolate PBMCs from whole blood, and the isolated PBMCs were then either used fresh or cryopreserved at -140C. Culture conditions were generally each tested in triplicate wells.

Library preparation was by PCR. DNA from cultured CD4+ T cells was subjected to TCR sequencing with the Oncomine TCR Beta short-read assay at the Johns Hopkins FTIC core. The QIAamp micro DNA kit was used to extract genomic DNA from the cultured CD4+ T cells. Oncomine TCR Beta libraries from cultured CD4+ T cells were pooled using unique dual indexes and sequenced on an Illumina iSeq 100. As for the original processing: Non-productive sequences were removed, and CDR3s that did not start with C, did not end with F or W, or were shorter than 7 amino acids were discarded. The MANAFEST web application identified antigen-specific clonotypes by comparing peptide-stimulated wells against reference wells and other culture wells. For a clone to be called positive, the clone needed an FDR below 0.05, an odds ratio above 5, and a productive frequency above 0.1% in at least two of three replicate wells. A clonotype counted as cross-reactive if it showed significant expansion both in the SARS-CoV-2 spike wells and in at least one common cold coronavirus spike condition. Similarity between CDR3 sequences was evaluated in R version 3.6.1 using Levenshtein distances (stringdist) and unrooted phylogenetic trees (ape). TCRdb reanalyzed the raw reads on its own, using fastp at Q25 for trimming and MiXCR for clone calling, and kept in-frame beta chains. One record per CDR3 amino acid sequence lists the most common genes and DNA. The V and J calls here are based on TCRdb, not the publication. This sample holds around 27,000 distinct CDR3 sequences; about 35% were observed only once. The ten largest clones represent roughly 3.5% of the sample.

This TCR was sampled from a human donor who had recovered from COVID-19. The receptor chain draws on TRBV6-1 and TRBJ2-3; the D gene is not confidently resolved. Specimen: CD4+ T cells from blood, cultured in vitro, collected about 7 months after SARS-CoV-2 vaccination. The CDR3 sequence is CASRVGYGTDTQYF. The DNA sequence is as follows: TGTGCCAGCAGGGTAGGGTATGGCACAGATACGCAGTATTTT.